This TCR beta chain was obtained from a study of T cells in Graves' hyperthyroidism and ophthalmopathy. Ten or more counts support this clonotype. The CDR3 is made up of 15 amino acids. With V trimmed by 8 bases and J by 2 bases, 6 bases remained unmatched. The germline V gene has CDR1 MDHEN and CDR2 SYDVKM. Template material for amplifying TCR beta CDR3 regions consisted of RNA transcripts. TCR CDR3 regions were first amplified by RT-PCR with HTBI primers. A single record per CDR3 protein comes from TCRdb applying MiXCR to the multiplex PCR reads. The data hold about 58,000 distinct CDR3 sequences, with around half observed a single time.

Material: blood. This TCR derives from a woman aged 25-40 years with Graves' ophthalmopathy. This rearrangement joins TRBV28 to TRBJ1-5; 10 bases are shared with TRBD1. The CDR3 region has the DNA TGTGCCAGCCGTGAGGGGACAGGGGGCAATCAGCCCCAGCATTTT. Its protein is CASREGTGGNQPQHF.